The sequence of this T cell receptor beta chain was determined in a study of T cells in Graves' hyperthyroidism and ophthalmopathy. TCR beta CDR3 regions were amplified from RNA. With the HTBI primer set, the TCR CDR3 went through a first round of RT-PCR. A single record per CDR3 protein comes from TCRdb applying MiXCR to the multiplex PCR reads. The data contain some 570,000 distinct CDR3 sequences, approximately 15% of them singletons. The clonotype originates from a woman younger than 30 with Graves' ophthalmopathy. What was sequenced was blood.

The CDR3 is CASSFQHSGKRENEQFF. Here the CDR3 DNA reads TGTGCCAGCAGTTTCCAACATAGCGGGAAGAGGGAAAATGAGCAGTTCTTC. The chain links TRBV6-5 to TRBJ2-1; 8 bases line up with TRBD2. Germline CDR1 MNHEY, CDR2 SVGAGI. There are 17 residues in the CDR3. J gave up 7 bases and V 4 bases, and 15 bases lay outside the gene matches.